The present T cell receptor (beta chain) was sequenced within a study of blood T cell repertoires in COVID-19. This CDR3 comprises 14 residues. CDR1 MNHNS and CDR2 SASEGT come from the germline V gene. Trimming left V 3 bases short and J 2 bases short, with 11 bases between. Sequencing used immunoSEQ multiplex PCR; TCRdb keeps in-frame clones, though not all of them. The profile covers around 130,000 clones, with about 87% appearing a single time and over 2% taken by the ten largest. Followed over time, Seattle patients had been enrolled while infection was active. Material: peripheral blood. This TCR was sampled from a human donor with COVID-19, enrolled during active disease. The donor label of this sample is uncertain. The chain has TRBV6-1 and TRBJ2-7; D is unresolved. This CDR3 reads CASSDRKVPYEQYF. The CDR3 DNA is TGTGCCAGCAGTGACAGGAAAGTCCCCTACGAGCAGTACTTC.